This T cell receptor (beta chain) derives from a study of early T cells in non-severe SARS-CoV-2 infection. Study-level results: Anti-spike CD8 responses were favored by VDJdb matching, which missed private and CD4 specificities.

This CDR3 comprises 12 residues. CDR1 and CDR2 from the germline V gene are SGHDN and FVKESK. The V end lost 0 bases, the J end lost 6 bases, and 5 bases lay between the germline ends. Researchers tagged individual cDNA molecules with unique molecular identifiers. Via MiXCR, TCRdb re-called the 5' RACE reads, giving one row per CDR3 protein. Here the sample spans about 60,000 distinct CDR3 sequences, about 8.9% being singletons. The table lists this clonotype with many counts. Its antigen is unknown. The chain recombines TRBV14 with TRBJ2-5; D is undetermined. The TCR sequence derives from an adult who was a healthcare worker with PCR-confirmed SARS-CoV-2 infection or an uninfected control (not recorded which). Material for sequencing was whole blood. The CDR3 loop is CASSQDRKTQYF. The CDR3 nucleotides read TGTGCCAGCAGCCAAGATCGGAAGACCCAGTACTTC.